This T cell receptor beta chain emerged from a study of response to subunit inactivated influenza vaccine. Whole-study results and caveats: That few new T cells are recruited by each seasonal influenza vaccination was the authors' suggestion.

This CDR3 is 12 amino acids long. In germline, CDR1 is MNHEY, CDR2 SVGEGT. With V trimmed by 7 bases and J by 5 bases, 4 bases remained unmatched. TCRdb fed the RT-PCR reads into MiXCR, producing one record per CDR3 protein. In the table there are roughly 500,000 distinct CDR3 sequences, approximately 15% of which are singletons. At least ten counts were recorded for this clonotype. Its antigen is still unknown. The TCR comes from a man between 50 and 69 years old who received an inactivated influenza vaccine. The input for sequencing was CD4+ T cells sorted from PBMCs, taken roughly 24 months after vaccination. The gene calls are TRBV6-2 or TRBV6-3 and TRBJ1-1; TRBD1 aligns across 7 bases. CDR3 sequence: CASKGAMTEAFF. Here the CDR3 DNA reads TGTGCCAGCAAGGGGGCGATGACTGAAGCTTTCTTT.